Shown below are 14 T cell receptor beta chains from a single sample sequenced in a study of tumor-infiltrating lymphocytes in oesophageal squamous cell carcinoma. TCRdb redid the calling of the PCR reads with MiXCR, one entry per CDR3 protein. The sample has about 23,000 distinct CDR3 sequences, more than 35% seen once; the top ten hold 23%. Sequenced material: esophageal tumor tissue. These receptors originate from a male donor with esophageal squamous cell carcinoma.

The table lists this clonotype with a few counts. Without the conserved terminal phenylalanine or tryptophan, this CDR3 likely stems from a read error. The DNA is omitted, as the CDR3 cannot be located on it reliably, and the CDR3 follows TCRdb's listing. The genes are TRBV7-9 and TRBJ2-6; the D segment call TRBD2 is taken from the table without a DNA check. The CDR3 contains 16 residues when both ends are counted. CDR1 and CDR2 from the germline V gene are SEHNR and FQNEAQ (reference sequence). The CDR3 sequence is CASSLGATAGTLHFGN.

The V and J genes are TRBV9 and TRBJ2-4; 7 nucleotides align to TRBD1. The J call could be wrong; TRBJ2-7 is a better fit for the DNA end. CDR1 and CDR2 (germline): SGDLS, YYNGEE. The CDR3 loop spans 14 amino acids. The CDR3 nucleotides are TGTGCCAGCAGCACCGGGACAGACACCTACGAGCAGTACTTC. Amino acid sequence: CASSTGTDTYEQYF.

This clonotype was seen repeatedly, ten times or more. The V call is TRBV28, the J call TRBJ1-5; TRBD1 might be the D (5 bases). Germline CDR1 is MDHEN and CDR2 is SYDVKM. This CDR3 comprises 15 residues. With 3 bases removed from V and 3 bases from J, the gap between germline ends came to 12 bases. DNA for the CDR3: TGTGCCAGCAGTTTTGGCGACAGCCTCAATCAGCCCCAGCATTTT. This codes for CASSFGDSLNQPQHF.

The genes are TRBV7-3 and TRBJ2-6; D ambiguous. Germline V CDR1 and CDR2: SGHTA, FQGTGA. The V end was cut by 5 bases, the J end by 0 bases, with 8 bases between. This CDR3 spans 15 amino acids. The CDR3 spells CASSPALSGANVLTF. The CDR3 DNA reads TGTGCCAGCAGCCCCGCCCTCTCTGGGGCCAACGTCCTGACTTTC.

This clonotype was counted a few times. This chain links TRBV20-1 with TRBJ2-5; D may be TRBD1 or TRBD2 (5 bases each). Germline V gives CDR1 DFQATT, CDR2 SNEGSKA (reference sequence). The CDR3 has 15 residues. Trimming shortened V by 0 bases and J by 4 bases, and 15 bases separated the two germline ends. The CDR3 bases are TGCAGTGCTAGAGACCCGGGGCCGCCTAGAGAGACCCAGTACTTC. Its translation is CSARDPGPPRETQYF.

This clonotype was seen at least ten times. This could be a read error, since a much larger clone is one nucleotide away. V is TRBV7-2 and J is TRBJ2-7; D gene uncertain. The end of the DNA is better explained by TRBJ2-1, so the J call may be wrong. Germline V gene lookup returns CDR1 SGHTA and CDR2 FQGNSA. The CDR3 runs 14 residues. For the CDR3, the DNA is TGTGCCAGCAGCTCGACGGTCAGCTCCTACGAGCAGTTCTTC. Protein product: CASSSTVSSYEQFF.

This clonotype has at least ten counts. The chain links TRBV12-3 or TRBV12-4 to TRBJ2-7; 10 bases agree with TRBD2. This CDR3 has 15 amino acids. V shed 7 bases, J shed 0 bases, and the junction held 6 bases outside the gene matches. This chain's CDR3 is CASKTGLATSYEQYF. The CDR3 DNA reads as TGTGCCAGCAAGACGGGACTAGCGACCTCCTACGAGCAGTACTTC.

This clonotype has only a few counts. In DNA, the CDR3 is TGTGCCAGCAGCTTAGAGTCTTTCAATGAGCAGTTCTTC. Amino acid sequence: CASSLESFNEQFF. The chain links TRBV11-2 to TRBJ2-4, with D hard to call. The J call may be faulty, since TRBJ2-1 better matches the DNA end. The V gene's germline CDR1 is SGHAT and CDR2 FQNNGV. The CDR3 is made up of 13 amino acids.

This clonotype was recorded once. V and J are TRBV30 and TRBJ2-2; 7 bases fit TRBD2. This CDR3 has 16 amino acids. The V and J ends lost 3 bases and 5 bases, in that order; junction bases with no gene match: 12. Germline V gene lookup returns CDR1 GTSNPN and CDR2 SVGIG (reference sequence). The CDR3 protein is CAWSPSGGFRTGELFF. The DNA for the CDR3 is TGTGCCTGGAGCCCGTCGGGGGGTTTTCGGACCGGGGAGCTGTTTTTT.

The chain joins TRBV28 to TRBJ2-7; D remains unclear. In germline, CDR1 is MDHEN, CDR2 SYDVKM. Trimming left V 4 bases short and J 1 base short, with 17 bases between. This CDR3 contains 16 residues. CDR3 bases: TGTGCCAGCAGTTGGGTTAGCAGAGTCTCTTCCTACGAGCAGTACTTC. The encoded protein is CASSWVSRVSSYEQYF.

This chain uses TRBV7-2 with TRBJ2-5; tentative D call: TRBD1 (7 bases). The end of the DNA aligns better with TRBJ2-7, so the J call may be wrong. This CDR3 has 15 amino acids. Germline V gene data show CDR1 as SGHTA and CDR2 as FQGNSA. The CDR3 reads CASSRGGTVSYEQYF. The CDR3 nucleotides are TGTGCCAGCAGCCGTGGGGGGACAGTATCCTACGAGCAGTACTTC.

This clonotype showed up many times. The rearrangement links TRBV12-3 or TRBV12-4 to TRBJ1-3, with 7 bases identical to TRBD1. Trimming took 6 bases from V and 0 from J; bases not matched to a gene: 5. The CDR3 loop spans 15 amino acids. Here the CDR3 reads CASSPQGPSGNTIYF. The CDR3 bases are TGTGCCAGCAGCCCACAGGGGCCCTCTGGAAACACCATATATTTT.

This clonotype showed up many times. This chain uses TRBV5-1 with TRBJ2-2, with 8 bases identical to TRBD1. Germline values: CDR1 SGHRS, CDR2 YFSETQ. V was clipped by 3 bases and J by 7 bases; unmatched bases: 8. The CDR3 contains 15 residues. CDR3 sequence (DNA): TGCGCCAGCAGCTCTTCGGGACAGGAATTCGGGGAGCTGTTTTTT. This codes for CASSSSGQEFGELFF.

Note on this clonotype: The conserved phenylalanine or tryptophan is not found at the CDR3 terminus, so this likely reflects a read error. The DNA is omitted, as the CDR3 cannot be located on it reliably, and the CDR3 follows TCRdb's listing. The chain has TRBV7-6 and TRBJ1-1. Germline assignment: CDR1 SGHVS and CDR2 FNYEAQ. The CDR3 contains 8 residues when both ends are counted. The CDR3 protein is CASSPSVR.